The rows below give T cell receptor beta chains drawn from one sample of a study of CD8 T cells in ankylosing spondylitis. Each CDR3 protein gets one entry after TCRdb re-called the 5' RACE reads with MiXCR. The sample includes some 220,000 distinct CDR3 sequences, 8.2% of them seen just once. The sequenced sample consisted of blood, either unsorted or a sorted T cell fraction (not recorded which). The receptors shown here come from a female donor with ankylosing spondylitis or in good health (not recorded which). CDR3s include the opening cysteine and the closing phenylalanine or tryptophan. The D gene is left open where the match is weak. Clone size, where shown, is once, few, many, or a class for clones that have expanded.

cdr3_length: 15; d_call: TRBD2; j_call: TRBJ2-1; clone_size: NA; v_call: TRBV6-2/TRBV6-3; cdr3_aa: CASSYRASGRSEQFF; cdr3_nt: TGTGCCAGCAGTTACCGGGCTAGCGGGAGGAGTGAGCAGTTCTTC
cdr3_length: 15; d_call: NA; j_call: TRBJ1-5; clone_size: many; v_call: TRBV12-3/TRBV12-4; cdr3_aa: CASTSALYSNQPQHF; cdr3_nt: TGTGCCAGCACCAGCGCACTGTATAGCAATCAGCCCCAGCATTTT
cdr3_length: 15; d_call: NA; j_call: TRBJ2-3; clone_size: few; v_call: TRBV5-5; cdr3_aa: CASSPEAPGRDTQYF; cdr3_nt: TGTGCCAGCAGCCCTGAGGCCCCAGGACGAGATACGCAGTATTTT
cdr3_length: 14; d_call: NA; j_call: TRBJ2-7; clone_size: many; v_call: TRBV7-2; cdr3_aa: CASSPSIVSYEQYF; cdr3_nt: TGTGCCAGCAGCCCGTCCATAGTGTCCTACGAGCAGTACTTC
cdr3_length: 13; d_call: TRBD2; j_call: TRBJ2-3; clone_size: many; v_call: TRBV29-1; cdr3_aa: CSVTSGRTDTQYF; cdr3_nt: TGCAGCGTGACTAGCGGGAGAACAGATACGCAGTATTTT
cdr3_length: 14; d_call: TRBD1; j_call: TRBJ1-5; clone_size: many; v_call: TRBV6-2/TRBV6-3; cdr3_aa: CASTSTGLNQPQHF; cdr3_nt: TGTGCCAGCACTTCGACAGGGTTAAATCAGCCCCAGCATTTT
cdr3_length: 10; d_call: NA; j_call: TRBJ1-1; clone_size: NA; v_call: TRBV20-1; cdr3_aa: CSALLTEAFF; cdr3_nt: TGCAGTGCTCTCCTCACTGAAGCTTTCTTT
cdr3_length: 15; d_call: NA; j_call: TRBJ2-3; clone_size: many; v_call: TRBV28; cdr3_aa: CASSYLGGSTDTQYF; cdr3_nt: TGTGCCAGCAGTTATCTGGGCGGGAGCACAGATACGCAGTATTTT
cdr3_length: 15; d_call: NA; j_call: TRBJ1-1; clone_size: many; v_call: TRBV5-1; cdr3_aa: CASSLAQGSYGEAFF; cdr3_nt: TGCGCCAGCAGCTTGGCCCAGGGTAGCTATGGTGAAGCTTTCTTT
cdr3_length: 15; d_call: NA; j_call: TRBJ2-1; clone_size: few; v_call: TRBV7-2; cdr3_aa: CASSLRGRVYNEQFF; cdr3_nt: TGTGCCAGCAGCTTACGGGGGAGAGTCTACAATGAGCAGTTCTTC
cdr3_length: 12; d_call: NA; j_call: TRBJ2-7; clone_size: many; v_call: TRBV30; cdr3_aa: CAWSVPSYEQYF; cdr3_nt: TGTGCCTGGAGTGTACCCTCCTACGAGCAGTACTTC
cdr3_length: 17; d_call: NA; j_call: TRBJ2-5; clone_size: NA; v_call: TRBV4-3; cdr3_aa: CASSQDAEAALPETQYF; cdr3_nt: TGCGCCAGCAGCCAAGATGCGGAGGCAGCCCTCCCAGAGACCCAGTACTTC
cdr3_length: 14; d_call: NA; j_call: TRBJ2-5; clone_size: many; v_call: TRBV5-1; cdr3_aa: CASSLIRGRETQYF; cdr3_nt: TGCGCCAGCAGCTTGATCAGGGGACGAGAGACCCAGTACTTC
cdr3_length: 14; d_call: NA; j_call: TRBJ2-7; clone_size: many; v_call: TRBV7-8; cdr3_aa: CASSPLSSSYEQYF; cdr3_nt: TGTGCCAGCAGCCCACTATCGAGCTCCTACGAGCAGTACTTC
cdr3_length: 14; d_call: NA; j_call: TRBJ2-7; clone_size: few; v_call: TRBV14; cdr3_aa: CPSSQDVRTARQYF; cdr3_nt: TGTCCCAGCAGCCAAGATGTCAGGACCGCGAGGCAGTACTTC
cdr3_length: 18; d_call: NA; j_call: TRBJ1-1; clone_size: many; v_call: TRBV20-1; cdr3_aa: CSARVPRGLSGSNTEAFF; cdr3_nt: TGCAGTGCTAGGGTTCCCAGGGGTTTATCTGGTTCGAACACTGAAGCTTTCTTT
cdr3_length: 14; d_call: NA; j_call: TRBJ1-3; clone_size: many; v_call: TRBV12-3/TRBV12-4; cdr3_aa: CASRPNLAGNTIYF; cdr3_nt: TGTGCCAGCAGGCCTAACTTAGCTGGAAACACCATATATTTT
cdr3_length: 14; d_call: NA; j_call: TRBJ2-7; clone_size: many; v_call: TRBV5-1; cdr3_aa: CASSLRDTPYEQYF; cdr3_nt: TGCGCCAGCAGCTTGAGGGACACCCCCTACGAGCAGTACTTC
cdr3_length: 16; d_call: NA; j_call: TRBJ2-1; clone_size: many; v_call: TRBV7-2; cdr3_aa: CASSWGPPGPYNEQFF; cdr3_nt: TGTGCCAGCAGCTGGGGACCTCCGGGGCCATACAATGAGCAGTTCTTC
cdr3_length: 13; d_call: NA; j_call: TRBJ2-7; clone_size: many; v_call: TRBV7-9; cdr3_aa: CASGRDGSYEQYF; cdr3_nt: TGTGCCAGCGGTAGGGACGGTTCCTACGAGCAGTACTTC
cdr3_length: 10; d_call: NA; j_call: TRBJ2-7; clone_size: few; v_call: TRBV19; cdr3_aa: CASNWGEQYF; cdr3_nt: TGTGCCAGTAATTGGGGCGAGCAGTACTTC
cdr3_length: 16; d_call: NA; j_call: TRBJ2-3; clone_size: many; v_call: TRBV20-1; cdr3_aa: CSAIPWGAPGTDTQYF; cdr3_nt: TGCAGTGCTATCCCGTGGGGGGCCCCCGGGACAGATACGCAGTATTTT
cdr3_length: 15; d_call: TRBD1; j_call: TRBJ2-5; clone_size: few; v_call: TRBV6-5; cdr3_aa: CASSLGTGGEETQYF; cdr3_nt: TGTGCCAGCAGTTTGGGGACAGGGGGCGAAGAGACCCAGTACTTC
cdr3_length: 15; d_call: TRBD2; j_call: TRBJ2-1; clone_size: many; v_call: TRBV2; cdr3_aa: CASSEDAAGDNEQFF; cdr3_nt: TGTGCCAGCAGCGAGGACGCGGCGGGGGACAATGAGCAGTTCTTC
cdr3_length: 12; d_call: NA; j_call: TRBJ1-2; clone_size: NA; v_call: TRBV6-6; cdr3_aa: CASSSSADDYTF; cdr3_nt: TGTGCCAGCAGTTCCTCGGCGGATGACTACACCTTC
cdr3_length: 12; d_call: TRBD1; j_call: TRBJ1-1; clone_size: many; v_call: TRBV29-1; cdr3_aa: CSGRPAGGEAFF; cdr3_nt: TGCAGCGGTCGACCCGCAGGGGGTGAAGCTTTCTTT
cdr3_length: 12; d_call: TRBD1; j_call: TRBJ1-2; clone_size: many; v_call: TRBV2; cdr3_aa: CASWDRAGGYTF; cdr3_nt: TGTGCCAGTTGGGACAGGGCGGGTGGCTACACCTTC
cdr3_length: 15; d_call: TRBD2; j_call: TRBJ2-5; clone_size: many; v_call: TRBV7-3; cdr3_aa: CASSLTSGRGETQYF; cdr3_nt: TGTGCCAGCAGCTTAACTAGCGGGAGGGGTGAGACCCAGTACTTC
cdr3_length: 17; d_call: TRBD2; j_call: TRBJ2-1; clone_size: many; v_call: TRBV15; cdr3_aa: CATSASLGLAGNNEQFF; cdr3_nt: TGTGCCACCAGCGCCTCCTTGGGACTAGCGGGAAACAATGAGCAGTTCTTC
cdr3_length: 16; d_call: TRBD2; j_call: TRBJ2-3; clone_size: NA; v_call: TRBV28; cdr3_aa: CASSPAGGPSTDTQYF; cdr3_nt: TGTGCCAGCAGTCCCGCGGGGGGCCCTAGCACAGATACGCAGTATTTT
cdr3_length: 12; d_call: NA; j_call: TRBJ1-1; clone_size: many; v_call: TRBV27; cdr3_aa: CASRGGGTEAFF; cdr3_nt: TGTGCCAGTAGGGGCGGCGGGACTGAAGCTTTCTTT
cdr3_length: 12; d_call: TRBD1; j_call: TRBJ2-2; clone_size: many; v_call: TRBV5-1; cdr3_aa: CAWTGLSGELFF; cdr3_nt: TGCGCCTGGACAGGGTTATCCGGGGAGCTGTTTTTT
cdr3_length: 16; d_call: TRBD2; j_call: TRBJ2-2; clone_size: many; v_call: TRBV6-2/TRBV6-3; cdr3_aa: CASSGTSGRYTGELFF; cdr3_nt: TGTGCCAGCAGTGGGACTAGCGGGAGATACACCGGGGAGCTGTTTTTT
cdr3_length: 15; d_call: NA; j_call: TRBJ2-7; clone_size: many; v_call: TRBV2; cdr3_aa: CASTTGTGSSYEQYF; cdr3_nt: TGTGCCAGCACCACTGGAACAGGAAGCTCCTACGAGCAGTACTTC
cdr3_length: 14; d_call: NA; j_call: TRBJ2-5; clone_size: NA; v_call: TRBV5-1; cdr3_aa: CASSRKSGGETQYF; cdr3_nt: TGCGCCAGCAGCCGGAAATCTGGGGGAGAGACCCAGTACTTC
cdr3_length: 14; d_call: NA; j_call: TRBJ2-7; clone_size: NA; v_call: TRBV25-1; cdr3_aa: CASSPGRDSYEQYF; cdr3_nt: TGTGCCAGCAGCCCCGGGCGGGACTCCTACGAGCAGTACTTC
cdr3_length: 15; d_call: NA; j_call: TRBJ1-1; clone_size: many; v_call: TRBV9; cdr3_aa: CASGSVKGSYTEAFF; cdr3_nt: TGTGCCAGCGGATCCGTCAAGGGCAGTTACACTGAAGCTTTCTTT
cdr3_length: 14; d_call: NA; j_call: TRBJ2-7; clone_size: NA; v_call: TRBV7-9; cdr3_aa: CASSLSESSYEQYF; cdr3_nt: TGTGCCAGCAGCTTAAGCGAAAGCTCCTACGAGCAGTACTTC
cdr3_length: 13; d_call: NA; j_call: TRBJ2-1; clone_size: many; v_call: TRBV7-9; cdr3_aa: CASSPSGWNEQFF; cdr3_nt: TGTGCCAGCAGCCCTAGTGGCTGGAATGAGCAGTTCTTC
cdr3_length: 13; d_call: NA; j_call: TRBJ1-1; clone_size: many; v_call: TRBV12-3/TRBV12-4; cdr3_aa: CASTPYSDTEAFF; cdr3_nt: TGTGCCAGCACCCCCTACAGTGACACTGAAGCTTTCTTT
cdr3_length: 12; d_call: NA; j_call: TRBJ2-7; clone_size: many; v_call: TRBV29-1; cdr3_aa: CSVPGLSYEQYF; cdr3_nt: TGCAGCGTTCCGGGACTGAGCTACGAGCAGTACTTC
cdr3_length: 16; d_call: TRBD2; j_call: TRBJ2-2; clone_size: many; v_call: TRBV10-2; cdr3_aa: CASSSGTNSNTGELFF; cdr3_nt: TGCGCCAGTTCTAGCGGCACTAACTCGAACACCGGGGAGCTGTTTTTT
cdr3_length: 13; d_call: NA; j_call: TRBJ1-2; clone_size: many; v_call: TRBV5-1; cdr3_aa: CASSLDGIGGYTF; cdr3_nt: TGCGCCAGCAGCTTGGACGGTATTGGTGGCTACACCTTC
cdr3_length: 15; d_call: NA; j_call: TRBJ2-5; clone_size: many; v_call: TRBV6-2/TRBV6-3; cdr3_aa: CASTSPLDVSETQYF; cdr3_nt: TGTGCCAGCACTTCGCCCCTGGACGTCTCGGAGACCCAGTACTTC
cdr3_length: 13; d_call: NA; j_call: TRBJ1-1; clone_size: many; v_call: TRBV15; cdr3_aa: CATSRAQTAEAFF; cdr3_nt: TGTGCCACCAGCAGAGCACAGACAGCTGAAGCTTTCTTT
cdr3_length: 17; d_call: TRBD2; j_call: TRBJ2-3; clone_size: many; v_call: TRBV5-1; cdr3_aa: CASSFDGLAGVTDTQYF; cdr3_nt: TGCGCCAGCAGCTTCGACGGACTAGCGGGGGTCACAGATACGCAGTATTTT
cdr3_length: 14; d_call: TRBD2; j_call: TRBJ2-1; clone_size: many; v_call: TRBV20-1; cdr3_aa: CSFIAGSAYNEQFF; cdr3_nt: TGCAGTTTCATAGCGGGAAGCGCCTACAATGAGCAGTTCTTC
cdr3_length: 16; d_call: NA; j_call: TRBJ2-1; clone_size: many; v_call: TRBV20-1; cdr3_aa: CSANPAEGSSYNEQFF; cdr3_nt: TGCAGTGCTAACCCAGCGGAGGGAAGCTCCTACAATGAGCAGTTCTTC
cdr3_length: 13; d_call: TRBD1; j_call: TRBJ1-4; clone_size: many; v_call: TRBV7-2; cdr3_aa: CASSSYQGVKLFF; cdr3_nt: TGTGCCAGCAGCTCTTATCAGGGGGTCAAACTGTTTTTT
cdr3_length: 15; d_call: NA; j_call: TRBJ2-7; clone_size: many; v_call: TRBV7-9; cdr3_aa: CASSPALQRSYEQYF; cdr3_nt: TGTGCCAGCAGCCCCGCGCTGCAGAGGTCCTACGAGCAGTACTTC
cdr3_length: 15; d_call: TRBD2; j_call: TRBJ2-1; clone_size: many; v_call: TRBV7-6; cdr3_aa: CASSYLAGVNNEQFF; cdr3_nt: TGTGCCAGCAGCTATCTAGCGGGGGTAAACAATGAGCAGTTCTTC
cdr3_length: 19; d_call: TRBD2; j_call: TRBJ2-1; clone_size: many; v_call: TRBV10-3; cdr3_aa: CAISTPGLAGEGSYNEQFF; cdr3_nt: TGTGCCATCAGCACCCCGGGACTAGCGGGAGAAGGATCCTACAATGAGCAGTTCTTC
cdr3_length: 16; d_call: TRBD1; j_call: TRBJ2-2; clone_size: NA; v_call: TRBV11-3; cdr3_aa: CASSWWDRANTGELFF; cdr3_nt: TGTGCCAGCAGCTGGTGGGACAGGGCGAACACCGGGGAGCTGTTTTTT
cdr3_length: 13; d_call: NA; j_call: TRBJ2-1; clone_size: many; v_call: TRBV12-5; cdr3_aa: CASGELAGNEQFF; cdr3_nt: TGTGCTAGTGGGGAGCTGGCCGGTAATGAGCAGTTCTTC
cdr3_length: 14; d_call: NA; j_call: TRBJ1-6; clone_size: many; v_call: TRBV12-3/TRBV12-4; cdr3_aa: CVSSPRQYHSPLHF; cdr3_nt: TGTGTCAGCAGTCCCCGACAGTATCATTCACCCCTCCACTTT
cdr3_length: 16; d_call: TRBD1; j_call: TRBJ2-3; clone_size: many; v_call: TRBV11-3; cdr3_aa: CASSLLRTGGADTQYF; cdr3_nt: TGTGCCAGCAGCTTACTCCGGACAGGGGGTGCAGATACGCAGTATTTT
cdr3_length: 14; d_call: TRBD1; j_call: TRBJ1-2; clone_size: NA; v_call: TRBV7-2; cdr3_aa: CASSPQGTVTHTNF; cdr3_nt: TGTGCCAGCAGTCCTCAGGGGACAGTCACACATACAAACTTC
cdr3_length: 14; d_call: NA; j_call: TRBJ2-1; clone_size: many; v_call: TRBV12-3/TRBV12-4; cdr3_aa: CASAWERVLNEQFF; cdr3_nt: TGTGCCAGCGCGTGGGAGCGGGTGCTTAATGAGCAGTTCTTC
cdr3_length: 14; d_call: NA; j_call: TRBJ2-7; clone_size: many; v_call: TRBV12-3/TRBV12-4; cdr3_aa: CASSRGLDPYEQYF; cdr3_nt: TGTGCCAGCAGTAGAGGACTGGATCCCTACGAGCAGTACTTC
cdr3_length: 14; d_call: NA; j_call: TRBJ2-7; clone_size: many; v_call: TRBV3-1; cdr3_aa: CASSQGPWAYEQYF; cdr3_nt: TGTGCCAGCAGCCAAGGTCCTTGGGCTTACGAGCAGTACTTC